The 23 T cell receptor beta chains below all came from one sample that was sequenced in a study of technical replicates of blood from several donors. Libraries were prepared by immunoSEQ multiplex PCR; TCRdb keeps only in-frame clonotypes and omits some of them. In the table there are roughly 100,000 clones, 85% to 95% of which are singletons. Sequenced material: T cells isolated from PBMCs. The receptors were sampled from a human donor in good health.

J is TRBJ2-5 and V is TRBV6-1, with a tentative D call TRBD1 (5 bases). Judging by the DNA end, TRBJ2-7 fits better; the J call may be wrong. The CDR3 contains 12 residues. Germline values: CDR1 MNHNS, CDR2 SASEGT. The CDR3 sequence: CASVDSRYEQYF. Here the CDR3 DNA reads TGTGCCAGCGTCGACAGCCGCTACGAGCAGTACTTC.

The chain combines TRBV19 with TRBJ1-1; perhaps TRBD1 as D (5 bases). Germline CDR1 LNHDA, CDR2 SQIVND (reference sequence). Trimming stripped 9 bases from V and 4 bases from J, with 18 bases between. The CDR3 has 14 amino acids. CDR3 in amino acids: CASTGMGGGTEAFF. The CDR3 DNA reads TGTGCCAGCACAGGTATGGGGGGGGGCACTGAAGCTTTCTTT.

CDR3 nucleotides: TGTGCCAGCAGCTTACTACCGGGAACCACCGGGGAGCTGTTTTTT. It codes for CASSLLPGTTGELFF. The chain links TRBV7-3 to TRBJ2-2; D is possibly TRBD2 (5 bases). V was trimmed by 2 bases and J by 4 bases, leaving 11 bases between them. Germline V lookup: CDR1 SGHTA, CDR2 FQGTGA. This CDR3 region has 15 residues.

The rearrangement joins TRBV7-2 to TRBJ2-5; perhaps TRBD2 as D (6 bases). The V end lost 0 bases, the J end lost 0 bases, and 20 bases lay between the germline ends. CDR3 length equals 19 residues. Germline V lookup: CDR1 SGHTA, CDR2 FQGNSA. The CDR3 reads CASSLAAFPSDYNQETQYF. CDR3 nucleotides: TGTGCCAGCAGCTTAGCGGCCTTCCCCTCGGACTACAACCAAGAGACCCAGTACTTC.

As regards this clone: A junction end diverges from the germline sequence, so it may reflect a read error. This chain connects TRBV4-3 to TRBJ2-7, with a weak D call TRBD2 (5 bases). This CDR3 has 17 amino acids. Looked up from germline, CDR1 is LGHNA and CDR2 is YSLEER. The CDR3 region is CASSQAGGEKSSYEQYF. CDR3 nucleotides: TGCGCCAGCAGTCAAGCTGGAGGCGAGAAAAGTTCCTACGAGCAGTACTTC.

The rearrangement uses TRBV28 and TRBJ1-1, with a weak D call TRBD1 (6 bases). Trimming removed 4 bases at V and 0 bases at J, with 15 bases between. The CDR3 is made up of 16 amino acids. CDR1 MDHEN and CDR2 SYDVKM come from the germline V gene. The CDR3 spells CASSSRRGGLNTEAFF. The CDR3 region has the DNA TGTGCCAGCAGTTCCCGTCGGGGGGGGCTGAACACTGAAGCTTTCTTT. The variable domain in full, completed from reference TRBV28 and TRBJ1-1, reads DVKVTQSSRYLVKRTGEKVFLECVQDMDHENMFWYRQDPGLGLRLIYFSYDVKMKEKGDIPEGYSVSREKKERFSLILESASTNQTSMYLCASSSRRGGLNTEAFFGQGTRLTVV.

V gene TRBV6-4 combines with J gene TRBJ2-6; the match to TRBD2 covers 11 bases. The V segment lost 3 bases and the J segment 3 bases; nucleotides outside the gene matches: 1. The germline gives CDR1 MRHNA, CDR2 SNTAGT. CDR3 length: 16 amino acids. The CDR3 DNA follows: TGTGCCAGCAGTGAAACTAGCGGGAGTGGGGCCAACGTCCTGACTTTC. Its protein product is CASSETSGSGANVLTF.

The J gene is TRBJ2-6, the V gene TRBV9; D gene unclear. Per germline, CDR1 SGDLS and CDR2 YYNGEE. V lost 0 bases and J lost 2, with 6 bases in between. This CDR3 contains 15 residues. CDR3 residues: CASSVGATGANVLTF. CDR3 nucleotides: TGTGCCAGCAGCGTAGGTGCGACTGGGGCCAACGTCCTGACTTTC.

The rearrangement links TRBV9 to TRBJ2-1, with 12 bases lining up with TRBD2. Germline lookup yields CDR1 SGDLS and CDR2 YYNGEE. V was clipped by 0 bases and J by 8 bases; unmatched bases: 6. The CDR3 consists of 16 residues. CDR3 sequence: CASSVGASGRAYEQFF. The CDR3, as DNA: TGTGCCAGCAGCGTAGGGGCTAGCGGGAGGGCGTATGAGCAGTTCTTC. Supplemented by reference TRBV9 and TRBJ2-1, the full variable domain reads DSGVTQTPKHLITATGQRVTLRCSPRSGDLSVYWYQQSLDQGLQFLIQYYNGEERAKGNILERFSAQQFPDLHSELNLSSLELGDSALYFCASSVGASGRAYEQFFGPGTRLTVL.

This chain joins TRBV6-1 and TRBJ2-7; 8 bases align to TRBD2. Germline-derived CDR1 and CDR2 are MNHNS and SASEGT. V was clipped by 2 bases and J by 0 bases; unmatched bases: 3. The CDR3 runs to 15 residues. CDR3 in amino acids: CASSEQRELSYEQYF. The DNA for the CDR3 is TGTGCCAGCAGTGAACAGCGGGAGCTCTCCTACGAGCAGTACTTC.

In DNA, the CDR3 is TGTGCCAGCACATCGGGGGGGGATCAGCCCCAGCATTTT. Amino acid sequence: CASTSGGDQPQHF. This chain connects TRBV2 to TRBJ1-5; possible D gene TRBD1, 5 bases. Germline assignment: CDR1 SNHLY and CDR2 FYNNEI. The CDR3 has 13 residues. The V end lost 7 bases, the J end lost 5 bases, and 12 bases lay between the germline ends.

The J gene is TRBJ2-1, the V gene TRBV6-1; D gene unclear. Trimming took off 0 bases at V and 7 bases at J, with 22 bases between the two ends. Germline-derived CDR1 and CDR2 are MNHNS and SASEGT. This CDR3 spans 18 amino acids. CDR3 sequence: CASSEALGEVFAWNEQFF. CDR3 sequence (DNA): TGTGCCAGCAGTGAAGCGCTTGGAGAGGTTTTCGCGTGGAATGAGCAGTTCTTC.

The chain carries TRBV5-1 and TRBJ1-1, with 9 positions matching TRBD1. Germline V lookup: CDR1 SGHRS, CDR2 YFSETQ. V was clipped by 4 bases and J by 5 bases; unmatched bases: 6. This CDR3 region has 14 residues. The CDR3 region is CASSGGTGMTEAFF. The CDR3 region has the DNA TGCGCCAGCAGCGGGGGGACAGGGATGACTGAAGCTTTCTTT.

The V gene is TRBV9, the J gene TRBJ2-3; D remains unclear. The CDR3 is made up of 12 amino acids. CDR1 is SGDLS, CDR2 YYNGEE, per germline. V gave up 0 bases and J gave up 4 bases, with 3 bases separating them. CDR3 bases: TGTGCCAGCAGCGTAGGCGCAGATACGCAGTATTTT. Translation: CASSVGADTQYF.

The V call is TRBV5-1, the J call TRBJ2-1; no reliable D call. The CDR3 is made up of 16 amino acids. Trimming removed 4 bases from V and 0 bases from J, with 14 bases in between. Per germline, CDR1 SGHRS and CDR2 YFSETQ. CDR3 DNA: TGCGCCAGCAGCGCGGCAAGGATAGGCTCCTACAATGAGCAGTTCTTC. Its translation is CASSAARIGSYNEQFF.

The V call is TRBV4-1, the J call TRBJ2-5, with D perhaps TRBD2 (5 bases). Germline CDR1 and CDR2: MGHRA and YSYEKL. Trimming removed 3 bases at V and 0 bases at J, with 14 bases between. The CDR3 consists of 16 residues. Here the CDR3 DNA reads TGCGCCAGCAGCCAGAGGGAAGGCCTGTACCAAGAGACCCAGTACTTC. Translation: CASSQREGLYQETQYF.

The chain links TRBV30 to TRBJ2-5; 12 bases are a match to TRBD2. Germline assignment: CDR1 GTSNPN and CDR2 SVGIG (reference sequence). V lost 4 bases, J lost 4 bases, and 4 bases stayed unmatched. This CDR3 is 14 amino acids long. The CDR3 DNA sequence: TGTGCCTGGACTAGCGGGAGGGCGGGAGAGACCCAGTACTTC. It specifies CAWTSGRAGETQYF. The complete variable domain, with remaining parts taken from reference TRBV30 and TRBJ2-5, reads SQTIHQWPATLVQPVGSPLSLECTVEGTSNPNLYWYRQAAGRGLQLLFYSVGIGQISSEVPQNLSASRPQDRQFILSSKKLLLSDSGFYLCAWTSGRAGETQYFGPGTRLLVL.

The chain joins TRBV30 to TRBJ2-1, with 12 positions matching TRBD2. The V gene end was trimmed by 1 base and the J gene end by 16 bases; junction bases not matched to a gene: 11. Germline V CDR1 and CDR2: GTSNPN, SVGIG (reference sequence). This CDR3 is 14 amino acids long. This CDR3 reads CAWSDFGLAGPSFF. In nucleotides, the CDR3 is TGTGCCTGGAGTGACTTCGGACTAGCGGGACCCAGCTTCTTC.

This rearrangement joins TRBV5-1 to TRBJ2-7; the match to TRBD1 covers 9 bases. The CDR3 consists of 14 residues. V shed 4 bases and J 4 bases; nucleotides not matched to a gene: 6. CDR1 and CDR2 from the germline V gene are SGHRS and YFSETQ. In DNA form, the CDR3 reads TGCGCCAGCAGCCTGAGGACAGGGGTGTACGAGCAGTACTTC. Its translation is CASSLRTGVYEQYF. Full variable domain (outside the CDR3, taken from reference TRBV5-1 and TRBJ2-7): KAGVTQTPRYLIKTRGQQVTLSCSPISGHRSVSWYQQTPGQGLQFLFEYFSETQRNKGNFPGRFSGRQFSNSRSEMNVSTLELGDSALYLCASSLRTGVYEQYFGPGTRLTVT.

The chain has TRBV7-9 and TRBJ1-2; D possibly corresponds to TRBD1 (5 bases). CDR3 length: 17 residues. Trimming left V 3 bases short and J 5 bases short, with 22 bases between. From germline, CDR1 is SEHNR and CDR2 FQNEAQ (reference sequence). CDR3 coding DNA: TGTGCCAGCAGCTTGGGGGGTCCGGCGGGCGTAGGGTATGGCTACACCTTC. Translated: CASSLGGPAGVGYGYTF.

The rearrangement links TRBV11-2 to TRBJ1-3; unclear D gene. Germline CDR1 SGHAT, CDR2 FQNNGV. This CDR3 is 12 amino acids long. Trimming took 5 bases from V and 7 from J, leaving 9 bases between them. CDR3 nucleotides: TGTGCCAGCAGCCCCCAGCGCAACACCATATATTTT. Translation: CASSPQRNTIYF. Based on the CDR3 plus reference TRBV11-2 and TRBJ1-3, the full variable domain is EAGVAQSPRYKIIEKRQSVAFWCNPISGHATLYWYQQILGQGPKLLIQFQNNGVVDDSQLPKDRFSAERLKGVDSTLKIQPAKLEDSAVYLCASSPQRNTIYFGEGSWLTVV.

The V and J genes are TRBV19 and TRBJ2-7, with D possibly TRBD1 on 5 matching bases. Germline CDR1 and CDR2: LNHDA and SQIVND (reference sequence). This CDR3 comprises 15 residues. V was clipped by 2 bases and J by 1 base, with 12 bases between them. In nucleotides, the CDR3 is TGTGCCAGTAGTATAATCCCCGGACATTCCTACGAGCAGTACTTC. The encoded protein is CASSIIPGHSYEQYF.

The V gene is TRBV11-2, the J gene TRBJ2-1; 7 bases match TRBD2. Germline-derived CDR1 and CDR2 are SGHAT and FQNNGV. CDR3 length: 15 amino acids. V lost 4 bases to trimming and J lost 8 bases; unmatched junction nucleotides: 11. The CDR3 sequence: CASSSIAGIFYEQFF. In DNA, the CDR3 is TGTGCCAGCAGCTCCATAGCGGGTATCTTCTATGAGCAGTTCTTC.